This entry describes one T cell receptor beta chain. What it binds is not known. This record belongs to a study of cytomegalovirus exposure and HLA in healthy donors. Study summary: From 170 million or so T cells, an earlier analysis saw roughly 100 million unique TCR beta sequences.

The PCR employed 60 Vbeta primers together with 13 Jbeta primers. Assay used: immunoSEQ multiplex PCR; TCRdb lists only in-frame clones, some missing. The sample has roughly 180,000 clones, just over 75% seen once. Germline values: CDR1 SGHDT, CDR2 YYEEEE. The CDR3 runs 14 residues. V lost 3 bases to trimming and J lost 4 bases; unmatched junction nucleotides: 2. Study-level results: The study found most TCR sequences rare, yet found some public TCRs in many donors. Within an earlier analysis, most TCR beta V segments proved productive either about 90% or about 30% of the time.

The V call is TRBV5-6, the J call TRBJ2-7; 12 bases agree with TRBD1. The sample comprised PBMCs. The source of this sequence is a woman in her sixties or seventies in good health and CMV-seropositive. The CDR3 bases are TGTGCCAGCAGCTGGGGACAGGGGGCTTACGAGCAGTACTTC. Its translation is CASSWGQGAYEQYF.